This TCR beta chain derives from a study of blood T cells in healthy people across ages. General study results and limits: With age, beta diversity per million T cells declined roughly linearly, significantly by roughly 40.

CDR3 length: 10 residues. Per the germline V gene, CDR1 is SQVTM and CDR2 is ANQGSEA. V lost 7 bases and J lost 10, with 13 bases in between. This clonotype has a handful of counts. Antigen specificity is unknown. Sample-barcoded 5' priming and a J-beta primer mix drove a second PCR of 7 to 11 cycles. Each CDR3 protein is one row after TCRdb ran MiXCR on the 5' RACE reads. The sample has roughly 700,000 distinct CDR3 sequences; 20% to 25% are singletons. These data are also associated with another study on T cells of mothers and their children. That study adds: Amplification in the second PCR used the M1S primer, which added sample barcodes and 2-4 random nucleotides.

What was sequenced was blood. The chain carries TRBV29-1 and TRBJ1-1; possible D gene TRBD1, 5 bases. The source is a boy aged 10-17 years in good health. The CDR3: CSAGGEAAFF. In DNA, the CDR3 is TGCAGCGCCGGGGGGGAGGCAGCTTTCTTT.